The source of this T cell receptor (beta chain) is a study of blood T cell repertoires in COVID-19. Study overall: Spain, Italy and the United States supplied samples that represented acute and convalescent COVID-19.

The CDR3 sequence is 19 residues long. From germline, CDR1 is SNHLY and CDR2 FYNNEI. Trimming left V 0 bases short and J 3 bases short, with 21 bases between. TCRdb's copy holds only in-frame clones and misses some; the assay was immunoSEQ multiplex PCR. The sample has some 94,000 clones, 75% to 90% seen once. Input material: peripheral blood. The sequence was obtained from a human donor in a cohort sampled during active COVID-19. The rearrangement links TRBV2 to TRBJ1-3; D not resolved. The CDR3 DNA reads as TGTGCCAGCAGTGAAGCCCCCCCCCGGGTGGGAGAAGTTGGAAACACCATATATTTT. Protein product: CASSEAPPRVGEVGNTIYF. Filled out from reference TRBV2 and TRBJ1-3, the complete variable domain reads EPEVTQTPSHQVTQMGQEVILRCVPISNHLYFYWYRQILGQKVEFLVSFYNNEISEKSEIFDDQFSVERPDGSNFTLKIRSTKLEDSAMYFCASSEAPPRVGEVGNTIYFGEGSWLTVV.